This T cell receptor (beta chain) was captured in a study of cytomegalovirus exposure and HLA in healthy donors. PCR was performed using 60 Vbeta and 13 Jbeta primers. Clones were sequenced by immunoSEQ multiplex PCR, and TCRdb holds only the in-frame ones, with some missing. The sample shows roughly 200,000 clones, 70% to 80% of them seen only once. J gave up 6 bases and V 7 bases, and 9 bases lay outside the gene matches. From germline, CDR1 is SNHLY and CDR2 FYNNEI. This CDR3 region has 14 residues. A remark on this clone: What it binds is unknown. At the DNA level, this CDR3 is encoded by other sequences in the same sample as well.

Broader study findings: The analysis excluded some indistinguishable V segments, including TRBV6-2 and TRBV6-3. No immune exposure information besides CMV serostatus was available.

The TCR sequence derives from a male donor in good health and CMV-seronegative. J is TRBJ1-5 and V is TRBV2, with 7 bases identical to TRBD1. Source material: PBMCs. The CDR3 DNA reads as TGTGCCAGCACTCAGGGGGGCCCGGGTCAGCCCCAGCATTTT. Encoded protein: CASTQGGPGQPQHF.